A selection of T cell receptor beta chains follows, all from one sample in a study of blood T cell repertoires in COVID-19. Assay used: immunoSEQ multiplex PCR; TCRdb lists only in-frame clones, some missing. Of some 180,000 clones in the sample, around 89% were seen once. Specimen: peripheral blood. Receptor source: a man aged 50-60 years who had recovered from COVID-19. Each CDR3 is given with its conserved first and last residue. Each record gives: J gene, clone size, D gene, V gene, CDR3 length, CDR3 DNA, CDR3 protein. A D gene is named only where the DNA matches it firmly. Expanded clones get a size class; other rows say once, few or many, or leave the size out.

j_call: TRBJ2-2
clone_size: once
d_call: .
v_call: TRBV28
cdr3_length: 15
cdr3_nt: TGTGCCAGCAGTTTGGGGCAGCTGAACACCGGGGAGCTGTTTTTT
cdr3_aa: CASSLGQLNTGELFF

j_call: TRBJ2-7
clone_size: .
d_call: TRBD1
v_call: TRBV6-5
cdr3_length: 14
cdr3_nt: TGTGCCAGCAGTTACGGGGACAGAGTATACGAGCAGTACTTC
cdr3_aa: CASSYGDRVYEQYF

j_call: TRBJ2-3
clone_size: .
d_call: TRBD1
v_call: TRBV25-1
cdr3_length: 15
cdr3_nt: TGTGCCAGCAGCATACAGGGGTCTAGCACAGATACGCAGTATTTT
cdr3_aa: CASSIQGSSTDTQYF

j_call: TRBJ1-5
clone_size: .
d_call: .
v_call: TRBV6-5
cdr3_length: 15
cdr3_nt: TGTGCCAGCAGTAATTCAGGTAATAGCAATCAGCCCCAGCATTTT
cdr3_aa: CASSNSGNSNQPQHF

j_call: TRBJ2-7
clone_size: .
d_call: TRBD2
v_call: TRBV7-3
cdr3_length: 15
cdr3_nt: TGTGCCAGCAGCTCTAGCGGACACCCTTCGGACGAGCAGTACTTC
cdr3_aa: CASSSSGHPSDEQYF

j_call: TRBJ2-7
clone_size: .
d_call: TRBD2
v_call: TRBV11-2
cdr3_length: 16
cdr3_nt: TGTGCCAGCAGCAGTACCGCTGGGAGGGCCTGGGCCGAGCAGTACTTC
cdr3_aa: CASSSTAGRAWAEQYF

j_call: TRBJ2-2
clone_size: .
d_call: .
v_call: TRBV11-2
cdr3_length: 16
cdr3_nt: TGTGCCAGCAGCTTAGTTAGATCCCTAAACACCGGGGAGCTGTTTTTT
cdr3_aa: CASSLVRSLNTGELFF

j_call: TRBJ2-1
clone_size: .
d_call: TRBD2
v_call: TRBV7-6
cdr3_length: 15
cdr3_nt: TGTGCCAGCAGCCCGGGCGGTAGCGGGAGTTCTGAGCAGTTCTTC
cdr3_aa: CASSPGGSGSSEQFF

j_call: TRBJ1-2
clone_size: .
d_call: .
v_call: TRBV28
cdr3_length: 13
cdr3_nt: TGTGCCAGCAGTTTGGCAGTTAACTATGGCTACACCTTC
cdr3_aa: CASSLAVNYGYTF

j_call: TRBJ2-7
clone_size: .
d_call: .
v_call: TRBV21-1
cdr3_length: 14
cdr3_nt: TGTGCCAGCAGCCGTTGGCAGGACAACTACGAGCAGTACTTC
cdr3_aa: CASSRWQDNYEQYF